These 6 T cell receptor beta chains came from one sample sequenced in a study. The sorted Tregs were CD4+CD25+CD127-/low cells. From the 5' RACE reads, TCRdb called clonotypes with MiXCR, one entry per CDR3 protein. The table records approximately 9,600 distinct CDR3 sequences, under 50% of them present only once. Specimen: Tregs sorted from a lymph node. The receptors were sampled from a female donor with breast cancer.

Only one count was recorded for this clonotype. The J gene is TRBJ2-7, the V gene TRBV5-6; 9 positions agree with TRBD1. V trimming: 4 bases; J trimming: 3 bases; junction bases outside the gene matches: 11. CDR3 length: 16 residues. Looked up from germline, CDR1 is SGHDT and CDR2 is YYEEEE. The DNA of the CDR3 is TGTGCCAGCAGCAATCTGGGACAGGGAAAAGGCTACGAGCAGTACTTC. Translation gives CASSNLGQGKGYEQYF.

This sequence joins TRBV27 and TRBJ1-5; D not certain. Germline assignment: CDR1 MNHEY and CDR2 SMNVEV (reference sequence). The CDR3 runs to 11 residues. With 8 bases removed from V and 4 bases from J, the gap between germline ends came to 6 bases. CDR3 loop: CASGVNQPQHF. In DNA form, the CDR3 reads TGTGCCAGCGGGGTGAATCAGCCCCAGCATTTT.

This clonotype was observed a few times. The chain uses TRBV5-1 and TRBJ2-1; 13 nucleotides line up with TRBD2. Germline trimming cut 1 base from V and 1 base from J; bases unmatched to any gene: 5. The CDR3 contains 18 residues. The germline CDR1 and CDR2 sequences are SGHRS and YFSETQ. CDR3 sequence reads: CASSLTEGLAGSYNEQFF. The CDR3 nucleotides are TGCGCCAGCAGCTTGACTGAGGGACTAGCGGGATCCTACAATGAGCAGTTCTTC. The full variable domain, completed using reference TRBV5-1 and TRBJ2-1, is KAGVTQTPRYLIKTRGQQVTLSCSPISGHRSVSWYQQTPGQGLQFLFEYFSETQRNKGNFPGRFSGRQFSNSRSEMNVSTLELGDSALYLCASSLTEGLAGSYNEQFFGPGTRLTVL.

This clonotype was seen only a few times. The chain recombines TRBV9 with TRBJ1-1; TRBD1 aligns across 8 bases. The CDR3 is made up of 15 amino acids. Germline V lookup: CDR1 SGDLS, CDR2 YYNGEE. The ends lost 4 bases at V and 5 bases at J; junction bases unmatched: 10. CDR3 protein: CASSPSGGVITEAFF. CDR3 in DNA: TGTGCCAGCAGCCCCTCAGGGGGCGTCATTACTGAAGCTTTCTTT.

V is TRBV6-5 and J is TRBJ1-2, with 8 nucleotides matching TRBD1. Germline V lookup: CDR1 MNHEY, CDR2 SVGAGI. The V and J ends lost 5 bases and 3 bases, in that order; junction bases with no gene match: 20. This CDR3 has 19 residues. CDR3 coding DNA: TGTGCCAGCAGTGTGTCGTTGATGGCAGGGGGCGCGGGAGACTATGGCTACACCTTC. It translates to CASSVSLMAGGAGDYGYTF.

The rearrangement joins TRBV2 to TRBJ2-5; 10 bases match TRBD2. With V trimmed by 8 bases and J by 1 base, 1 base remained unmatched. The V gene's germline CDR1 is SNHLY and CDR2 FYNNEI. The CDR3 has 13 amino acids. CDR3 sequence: CASLAGAQETQYF. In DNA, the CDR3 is TGTGCCAGCCTAGCGGGGGCCCAAGAGACCCAGTACTTC.